These 20 T cell receptor beta chains were sequenced from one sample in a study of cytomegalovirus exposure and HLA in healthy donors. Profiling relied on immunoSEQ multiplex PCR, and the TCRdb table lists in-frame clones only, not all of them. Of fewer than 150,000 clones in the sample, about 90% were seen once. The sequenced sample consisted of PBMCs. Every receptor here comes from a woman aged 18-30 years in good health and CMV-seropositive.

J is TRBJ2-3 and V is TRBV7-2; 9 positions agree with TRBD2. Germline V gene sequence: CDR1 SGHTA, CDR2 FQGNSA. The CDR3 contains 15 residues. V gave up 5 bases and J gave up 1 base; unmatched junction bases: 4. CDR3 region: CASSQKRGGTDTQYF. The CDR3 bases are TGTGCCAGCAGCCAAAAGCGGGGGGGCACAGATACGCAGTATTTT. Drawing the rest from reference TRBV7-2 and TRBJ2-3, the complete variable domain is GAGVSQSPSNKVTEKGKDVELRCDPISGHTALYWYRQSLGQGLEFLIYFQGNSAPDKSGLPSDRFSAERTGGSVSTLTIQRTQQEDSAVYLCASSQKRGGTDTQYFGPGTRLTVL.

The chain combines TRBV5-1 with TRBJ2-3, with no clear D. V was clipped by 3 bases and J by 0 bases, with 11 bases between them. CDR3 length: 15 residues. Per germline, CDR1 SGHRS and CDR2 YFSETQ. CDR3 DNA sequence: TGCGCCAGCAGCTATTCGGTACCAAGCACAGATACGCAGTATTTT. Encoded protein: CASSYSVPSTDTQYF.

This clone was seen only once. This sequence joins TRBV5-6 and TRBJ2-5; 9 bases agree with TRBD2. V shed 3 bases and J 5 bases; nucleotides not matched to a gene: 17. This CDR3 comprises 18 residues. Germline V gene data show CDR1 as SGHDT and CDR2 as YYEEEE. CDR3 bases: TGTGCCAGCAGCTCGGGCGGGGGGGCCGAAATATTACGGGAGACCCAGTACTTC. This gives the protein CASSSGGGAEILRETQYF. Filled out from reference TRBV5-6 and TRBJ2-5, the complete variable domain reads DAGVTQSPTHLIKTRGQQVTLRCSPKSGHDTVSWYQQALGQGPQFIFQYYEEEERQRGNFPDRFSGHQFPNYSSELNVNALLLGDSALYLCASSSGGGAEILRETQYFGPGTRLLVL.

The chain is built from TRBV10-3 and TRBJ2-6, with TRBD2 as a possible D gene (6 bases). Germline lookup yields CDR1 ENHRY and CDR2 SYGVKD. This CDR3 is built from 17 residues. Between the trimmed V and J ends, which lost 6 bases and 0 bases, there was a span of 15 bases. The CDR3 is CAISRILGGSGANVLTF. In DNA, the CDR3 is TGTGCCATCAGCCGAATTCTGGGGGGCTCTGGGGCCAACGTCCTGACTTTC.

This clone was detected a few times. The chain uses TRBV18 and TRBJ2-7; 8 bases are shared with TRBD1. Germline V lookup: CDR1 KGHSH, CDR2 LQKENI. Trimming cost V 4 bases and J 1 base; bases outside gene matches: 9. This CDR3 is 16 amino acids long. The CDR3 loop is CASSRSRTGHSYEQYF. The CDR3 DNA follows: TGTGCCAGCTCACGATCTCGGACAGGGCATTCCTACGAGCAGTACTTC.

The chain couples TRBV28 to TRBJ2-2; perhaps TRBD2 as D (6 bases). The CDR3 contains 13 residues. CDR1 is MDHEN, CDR2 SYDVKM, per germline. V lost 6 bases and J 1 base, leaving 6 bases between the germline ends. Written as DNA, the CDR3 is TGTGCCAGCAGGGAGGGGAACACCGGGGAGCTGTTTTTT. It specifies CASREGNTGELFF.

The chain employs TRBV28 and TRBJ2-5, with D perhaps matching TRBD2 (6 bases). CDR3 length: 13 residues. CDR1 MDHEN and CDR2 SYDVKM come from the germline V gene. Trimming cost V 2 bases and J 5 bases, with 9 bases left between them. The CDR3 DNA sequence: TGTGCCAGCAGTTTAGGGGGGATGGAGACCCAGTACTTC. It codes for CASSLGGMETQYF.

The chain couples TRBV6-6 to TRBJ1-1; 10 bases line up with TRBD1. Looked up from germline, CDR1 is MNHNY and CDR2 is SVGAGI (reference sequence). V gave up 2 bases and J gave up 1 base; unmatched junction bases: 1. The CDR3 runs to 15 residues. The CDR3 spells CASSYRQGANTEAFF. The DNA for the CDR3 is TGTGCCAGCAGTTACCGACAGGGGGCGAACACTGAAGCTTTCTTT.

The V gene is TRBV18, the J gene TRBJ1-3; D remains ambiguous. Trimming removed 6 bases at V and 2 bases at J, with 17 bases between. CDR1 is KGHSH and CDR2 is LQKENI in the germline V gene. The CDR3 length is 16 residues. As DNA, the CDR3 is TGTGCCAGCTCTCAACAGCCGGTCAACACTGGAAACACCATATATTTT. As protein: CASSQQPVNTGNTIYF. Using reference TRBV18 and TRBJ1-3 for the parts outside the CDR3, the full variable domain is NAGVMQNPRHLVRRRGQEARLRCSPMKGHSHVYWYRQLPEEGLKFMVYLQKENIIDESGMPKERFSAEFPKEGPSILRIQQVVRGDSAAYFCASSQQPVNTGNTIYFGEGSWLTVV.

The J gene is TRBJ1-6, the V gene TRBV7-9; D gene uncertain. The CDR3 runs 14 residues. CDR1 is SEHNR and CDR2 is FQNEAQ in the germline V gene (reference sequence). Trimming left V 3 bases short and J 10 bases short, with 13 bases between. The CDR3 sequence is CASSFTGVGSPLHF. For the CDR3, the DNA is TGTGCCAGCAGCTTCACGGGAGTTGGATCACCCCTCCACTTT.

This chain uses TRBV19 with TRBJ1-2; D is possibly TRBD1 (5 bases). The CDR3 consists of 15 residues. The V gene's germline CDR1 is LNHDA and CDR2 SQIVND (reference sequence). V lost 3 bases, J lost 4 bases, and 15 bases lay in between. Here the CDR3 reads CASSIGPGGVYGYTF. The CDR3 DNA reads as TGTGCCAGTAGTATCGGGCCCGGGGGGGTCTATGGCTACACCTTC.

This sequence joins TRBV10-3 and TRBJ1-5; 7 nucleotides align to TRBD1. Germline CDR1 ENHRY, CDR2 SYGVKD. The V segment lost 5 bases and the J segment 6 bases; nucleotides outside the gene matches: 7. CDR3 length equals 14 residues. The chain's CDR3 is CAISTTGDSQPQHF. CDR3 sequence (DNA): TGTGCCATCAGTACTACAGGGGATTCTCAGCCCCAGCATTTT.

This rearrangement joins TRBV2 to TRBJ1-5, with a possible D match to TRBD1 (5 bases). V lost 6 bases and J 4 bases, leaving 16 bases between the germline ends. This CDR3 contains 15 residues. Germline assignment: CDR1 SNHLY and CDR2 FYNNEI. The CDR3 sequence: CASSVGGLRNQPQHF. In nucleotides, the CDR3 is TGTGCCAGCAGCGTGGGGGGGTTAAGGAATCAGCCCCAGCATTTT.

The rearrangement uses TRBV19 and TRBJ2-7; tentatively, D is TRBD2 (6 bases). V dropped 5 bases and J dropped 5 bases, with 22 bases sitting between them. Germline CDR1 and CDR2: LNHDA and SQIVND (reference sequence). This CDR3 is built from 16 residues. The CDR3 spells CASSPSSGRRDHEQYF. In DNA form, the CDR3 reads TGTGCCAGTAGTCCCTCCTCCGGGAGAAGAGACCACGAGCAGTACTTC.

This clone was observed a single time. The chain joins TRBV18 to TRBJ2-3, with D tentatively TRBD2 (6 bases). There are 15 residues in the CDR3. In germline, CDR1 is KGHSH, CDR2 LQKENI. The V end lost 3 bases, the J end lost 6 bases, and 16 bases lay between the germline ends. The CDR3 DNA sequence: TGTGCCAGCTCACCTATCGGGGGAGTGCTGGATACGCAGTATTTT. This gives the protein CASSPIGGVLDTQYF.

The chain is built from TRBV7-8 and TRBJ2-7; D is possibly TRBD2 (5 bases). Per the germline V gene, CDR1 is SGHVS and CDR2 is FQNEAQ. This CDR3 has 17 residues. With 5 bases removed from V and 3 bases from J, the gap between germline ends came to 23 bases. The DNA of the CDR3 is TGTGCCAGCAGCCCCCGCCCGAGCGGCCGTGAGGGCTACGAGCAGTACTTC. Translating gives CASSPRPSGREGYEQYF.

There are a few counts of this clone. The rearrangement uses TRBV11-1 and TRBJ2-1; 8 positions match TRBD1. The CDR3 consists of 13 residues. V shed 2 bases, J shed 10 bases, and the junction held 4 bases outside the gene matches. The germline gives CDR1 SGHAT, CDR2 FQDESV (reference sequence). This CDR3 reads CASSLTGGPEQFF. The CDR3 DNA is TGTGCCAGCAGCTTAACAGGGGGTCCAGAGCAGTTCTTC.

CDR3 sequence reads: CASSFPSSYEQYF. Here the CDR3 DNA reads TGTGCCAGCAGCTTCCCGAGCTCCTACGAGCAGTACTTC. The gene calls are TRBV7-2 and TRBJ2-7; D unresolved. CDR3 size: 13 residues. The ends were cut back, 3 bases at V and 0 bases at J, with 6 bases in the middle. CDR1 and CDR2 (germline): SGHTA, FQGNSA. Looking up the rest from reference TRBV7-2 and TRBJ2-7 gives the full variable domain: GAGVSQSPSNKVTEKGKDVELRCDPISGHTALYWYRQSLGQGLEFLIYFQGNSAPDKSGLPSDRFSAERTGGSVSTLTIQRTQQEDSAVYLCASSFPSSYEQYFGPGTRLTVT.

This chain uses TRBV6-6 with TRBJ2-2; D is possibly TRBD1 (6 bases). Trimming removed 5 bases at V and 6 bases at J, with 16 bases between. The CDR3 has 15 residues. The germline gives CDR1 MNHNY, CDR2 SVGAGI (reference sequence). The CDR3 protein is CASSPPGTTSGELFF. The DNA of the CDR3 is TGTGCCAGCAGTCCCCCCGGGACAACTTCCGGGGAGCTGTTTTTT.

The J gene is TRBJ2-7, the V gene TRBV7-9; TRBD1 matches 7 bases. CDR1 and CDR2 from the germline V gene are SEHNR and FQNEAQ (reference sequence). V was clipped by 11 bases and J by 4 bases; unmatched bases: 17. The CDR3 extends over 15 amino acids. The CDR3 bases are TGTGCCTCCGCCCGCCTCGGGACAGAGATTTACGAGCAGTACTTC. This translates into CASARLGTEIYEQYF.